This TCR beta chain was recorded in a study of blood T cell repertoires in COVID-19. Study-level information: Donors in the United States, Italy and Spain gave samples during acute or convalescent COVID-19. Sources were T cells, B-cell-depleted T cells, or PBMCs; the material itself was cDNA or gDNA.

Original data processing: Reference gene primer amplification in the assay estimated nucleated cell counts. Generated by immunoSEQ multiplex PCR, the TCRdb table keeps only in-frame clones and is missing some. V, J and clone size were drawn from that table, and D and trimming were deduced from the DNA. Of 250,000 to 350,000 clones in the sample, roughly 90% were seen once. The CDR3 runs 14 residues. The trim removed 10 bases at V and 5 bases at J, leaving 14 bases unmatched. Germline lookup yields CDR1 ENHRY and CDR2 SYGVKD. Material for sequencing was peripheral blood. The rearrangement links TRBV10-3 to TRBJ2-7, with 7 bases lining up with TRBD1. The clonotype originates from a man younger than 35 with active or convalescent COVID-19. The CDR3 coding sequence is TGTGCCAGCAGAACTGACAGGGAAGATGACGAGCAGTACTTC. Its translation: CASRTDREDDEQYF.